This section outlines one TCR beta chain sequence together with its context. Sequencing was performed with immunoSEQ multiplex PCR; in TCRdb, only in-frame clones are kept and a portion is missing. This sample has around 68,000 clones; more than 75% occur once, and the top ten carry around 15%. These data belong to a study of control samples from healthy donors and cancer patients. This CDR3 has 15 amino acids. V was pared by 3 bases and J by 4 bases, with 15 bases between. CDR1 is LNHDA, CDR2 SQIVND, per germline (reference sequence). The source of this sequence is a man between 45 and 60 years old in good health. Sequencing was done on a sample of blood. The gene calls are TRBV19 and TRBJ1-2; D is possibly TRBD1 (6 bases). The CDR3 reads CASSIPPGATYGYTF. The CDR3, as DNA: TGTGCCAGTAGTATCCCTCCAGGGGCCACCTATGGCTACACCTTC.